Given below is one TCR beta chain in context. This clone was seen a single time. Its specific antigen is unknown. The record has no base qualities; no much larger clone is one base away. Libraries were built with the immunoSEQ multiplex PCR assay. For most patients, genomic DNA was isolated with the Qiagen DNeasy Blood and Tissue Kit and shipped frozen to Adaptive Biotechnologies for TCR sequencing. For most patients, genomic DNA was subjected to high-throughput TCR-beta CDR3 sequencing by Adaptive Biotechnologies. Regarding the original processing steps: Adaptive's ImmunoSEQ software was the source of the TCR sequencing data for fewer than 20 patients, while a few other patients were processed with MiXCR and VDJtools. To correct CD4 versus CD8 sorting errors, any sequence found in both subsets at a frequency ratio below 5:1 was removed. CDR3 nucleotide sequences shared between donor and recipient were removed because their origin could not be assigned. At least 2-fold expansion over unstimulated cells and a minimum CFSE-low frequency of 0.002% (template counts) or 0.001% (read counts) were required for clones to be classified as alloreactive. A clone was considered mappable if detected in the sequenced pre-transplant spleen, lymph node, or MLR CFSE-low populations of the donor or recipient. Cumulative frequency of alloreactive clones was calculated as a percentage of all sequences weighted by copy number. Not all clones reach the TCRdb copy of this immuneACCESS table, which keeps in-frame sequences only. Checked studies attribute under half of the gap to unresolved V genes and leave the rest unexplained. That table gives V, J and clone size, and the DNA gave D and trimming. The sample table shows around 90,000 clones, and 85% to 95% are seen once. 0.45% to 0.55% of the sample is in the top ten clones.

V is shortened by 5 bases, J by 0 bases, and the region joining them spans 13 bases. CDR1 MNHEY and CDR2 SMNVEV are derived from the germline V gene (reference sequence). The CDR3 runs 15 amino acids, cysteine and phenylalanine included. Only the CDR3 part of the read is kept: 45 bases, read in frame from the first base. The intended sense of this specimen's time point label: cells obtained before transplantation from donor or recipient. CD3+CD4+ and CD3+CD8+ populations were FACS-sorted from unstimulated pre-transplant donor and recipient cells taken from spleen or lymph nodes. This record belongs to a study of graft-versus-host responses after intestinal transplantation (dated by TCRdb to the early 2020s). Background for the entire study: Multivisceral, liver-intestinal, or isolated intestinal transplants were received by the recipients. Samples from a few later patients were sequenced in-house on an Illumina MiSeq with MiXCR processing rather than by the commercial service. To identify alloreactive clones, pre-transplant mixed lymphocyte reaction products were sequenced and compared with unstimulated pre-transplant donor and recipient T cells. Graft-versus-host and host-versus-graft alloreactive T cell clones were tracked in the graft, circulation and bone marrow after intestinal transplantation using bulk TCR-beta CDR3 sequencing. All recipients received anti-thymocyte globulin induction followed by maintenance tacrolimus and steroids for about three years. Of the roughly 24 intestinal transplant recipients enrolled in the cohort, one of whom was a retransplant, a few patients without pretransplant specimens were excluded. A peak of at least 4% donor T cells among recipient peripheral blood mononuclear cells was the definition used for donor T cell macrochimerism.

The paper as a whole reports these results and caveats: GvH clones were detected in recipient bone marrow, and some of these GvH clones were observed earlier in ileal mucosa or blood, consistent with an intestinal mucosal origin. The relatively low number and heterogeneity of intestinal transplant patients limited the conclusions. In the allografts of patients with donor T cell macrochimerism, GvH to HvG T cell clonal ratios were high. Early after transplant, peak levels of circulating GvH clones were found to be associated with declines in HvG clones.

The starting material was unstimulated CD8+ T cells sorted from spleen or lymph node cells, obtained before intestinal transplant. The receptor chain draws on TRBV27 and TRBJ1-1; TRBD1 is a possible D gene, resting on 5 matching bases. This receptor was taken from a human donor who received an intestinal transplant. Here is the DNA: TGTGCCAGCAGTACCCAAGGGGACTTGAACACTGAAGCTTTCTTT. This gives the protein CASSTQGDLNTEAFF.